The 30 T cell receptor beta chains presented below share a single source sample, sequenced in a study of shared clonotypes between healthy human individuals. Some clones are missing from TCRdb's copy, which holds only in-frame ones; the method was immunoSEQ multiplex PCR. This table has 550,000 to 850,000 clones, roughly two thirds appearing once. The sample comprised memory CD4+ T cells sorted from blood. Regarding subset: CD45RA-negative fraction. All receptors derive from a woman aged 25 to 39 in good health.

The gene calls are TRBV6-1 and TRBJ2-1, with D possibly being TRBD1 (5 bases). Germline lookup yields CDR1 MNHNS and CDR2 SASEGT. Trimming stripped 4 bases from V and 12 bases from J, with 16 bases between. There are 13 residues in the CDR3. For the CDR3, the DNA is TGTGCCAGCAGTGGCTCAGGGCCTTTGGGGCAGTTCTTC. Translating gives CASSGSGPLGQFF.

There are a few counts of this clone. The CDR3 here is CASSLAGRTDTQYF. The CDR3 DNA reads TGTGCCAGCAGCTTAGCGGGACGAACAGATACGCAGTATTTT. The J gene is TRBJ2-3, the V gene TRBV11-2; D possibly uses TRBD1 or TRBD2 (5 bases each). V was pared by 1 base and J by 3 bases, with 8 bases between. There are 14 residues in the CDR3. Looked up from germline, CDR1 is SGHAT and CDR2 is FQNNGV.

The rearrangement joins TRBV28 to TRBJ1-5; possibly TRBD1 for D (5 bases). CDR1 is MDHEN, CDR2 SYDVKM, per germline. The CDR3 covers 16 residues. The ends were cut back, 4 bases at V and 6 bases at J, with 19 bases in the middle. CDR3 residues: CASSSGESRGFQPQHF. CDR3 sequence (DNA): TGTGCCAGCAGTTCGGGGGAAAGTCGGGGGTTTCAGCCCCAGCATTTT.

V usage is TRBV6-5 and J usage is TRBJ2-1; TRBD2 matches at 10 bases. This CDR3 has 16 amino acids. V lost 0 bases and J lost 7; bases outside the gene matches: 6. Germline lookup yields CDR1 MNHEY and CDR2 SVGAGI. Written as DNA, the CDR3 is TGTGCCAGCAGTTACTCGGAGGCTAGCGGGAGTAATGAGCAGTTCTTC. It translates to CASSYSEASGSNEQFF.

The gene calls are TRBV29-1 and TRBJ1-1; possibly TRBD1 for D (5 bases). V lost 4 bases, J lost 6 bases, and 9 bases lay in between. The CDR3 sequence is 11 residues long. CDR1 is SQVTM and CDR2 is ANQGSEA in the germline V gene. The CDR3 sequence: CSVVQGAEAFF. For the CDR3, the DNA is TGCAGCGTTGTACAAGGGGCTGAAGCTTTCTTT.

J is TRBJ2-5 and V is TRBV7-9; 12 bases map to TRBD2. The assigned J gene may be wrong: the sequence end matches TRBJ2-7 better. CDR3 length: 17 amino acids. Germline CDR1 reads SEHNR; CDR2 reads FQNEAQ (reference sequence). The CDR3 is CASSPHPRLAGAYEQYF. CDR3 DNA sequence: TGTGCCAGCAGCCCCCACCCTAGACTAGCGGGAGCCTACGAGCAGTACTTC.

This clone has a handful of counts. The chain employs TRBV2 and TRBJ1-2; D not resolved. The CDR3 length is 14 residues. V was cut by 2 bases and J by 2 bases, with 9 bases left in between. Germline-derived CDR1 and CDR2 are SNHLY and FYNNEI. The CDR3 coding sequence is TGTGCCAGCAGTGAATTCCACGGAAACTATGGCTACACCTTC. It translates to CASSEFHGNYGYTF.

The CDR3 region is CASSIRTGTGANVLTF. The CDR3 DNA reads TGTGCCAGCAGCATAAGGACAGGAACTGGGGCCAACGTCCTGACTTTC. The V call is TRBV5-8, the J call TRBJ2-6, with 7 bases fitting TRBD1. Germline-derived CDR1 and CDR2 are SGHTS and YDEGEE. This CDR3 is 16 amino acids long. V lost 4 bases to trimming and J lost 2 bases; unmatched junction nucleotides: 6.

The chain is built from TRBV18 and TRBJ1-2; unclear D gene. The CDR3 contains 13 residues. V was clipped by 1 base and J by 8 bases, with 11 bases between them. The germline gives CDR1 KGHSH, CDR2 LQKENI. The CDR3 coding sequence is TGTGCCAGCTCACCACTAGGGCCCGGCGGCTACACCTTC. It specifies CASSPLGPGGYTF.

This clone was seen a single time. Other DNA sequences from this sample encode an identical CDR3 as well. This chain uses TRBV25-1 with TRBJ2-7; D ambiguous. The CDR3 is made up of 14 amino acids. CDR1 is MGHDK, CDR2 SYGVNS, per germline. V was clipped by 3 bases and J by 0 bases, with 9 bases between them. The CDR3 is CASSEFVSSYEQYF. The CDR3 DNA sequence: TGTGCCAGCAGTGAGTTTGTCAGCTCCTACGAGCAGTACTTC.

This chain links TRBV7-9 with TRBJ1-5; D gene ambiguous. The CDR3 is made up of 15 amino acids. Trimming left V 3 bases short and J 1 base short, with 10 bases between. Germline values: CDR1 SEHNR, CDR2 FQNEAQ (reference sequence). The CDR3 region has the DNA TGTGCCAGCAGCTTGGAGGGAATGAGCAATCAGCCCCAGCATTTT. Translating gives CASSLEGMSNQPQHF.

The chain combines TRBV5-1 with TRBJ2-3, with D hard to call. Germline V lookup: CDR1 SGHRS, CDR2 YFSETQ. Trimming pared 5 bases from V and 2 bases from J, leaving 9 bases between. This CDR3 is built from 13 residues. The CDR3 coding sequence is TGCGCCAGCAGGCTGGCTACCACAGATACGCAGTATTTT. Encoded protein: CASRLATTDTQYF.

The CDR3 reads CASSRDRQGDGNTIYF. In nucleotides, the CDR3 is TGTGCCAGCAGCCGGGACAGGCAGGGGGACGGAAACACCATATATTTT. The chain has TRBV4-2 and TRBJ1-3; 8 bases match TRBD1. The CDR3 is made up of 16 amino acids. Germline V gene sequence: CDR1 LGHNA, CDR2 YNFKEQ. The V and J ends lost 4 bases and 4 bases, in that order; junction bases with no gene match: 9.

The chain carries TRBV19 and TRBJ1-1; tentatively, D is TRBD1 (6 bases). Germline V CDR1 and CDR2: LNHDA, SQIVND (reference sequence). Trimming removed 6 bases from V and 5 bases from J, with 13 bases in between. This CDR3 has 13 residues. CDR3: CASRIQGRTEAFF. Written as DNA, the CDR3 is TGTGCCAGTAGAATACAGGGTCGGACTGAAGCTTTCTTT.

The chain has TRBV27 and TRBJ2-5; 7 bases map to TRBD2. Germline CDR1 is MNHEY and CDR2 is SMNVEV (reference sequence). V trimming: 0 bases; J trimming: 4 bases; junction bases outside the gene matches: 2. CDR3 length: 14 residues. The CDR3 sequence: CASSLSTGGETQYF. For the CDR3, the DNA is TGTGCCAGCAGTTTATCGACGGGAGGAGAGACCCAGTACTTC.

The V gene is TRBV29-1, the J gene TRBJ2-5; 14 bases match TRBD2. The germline gives CDR1 SQVTM, CDR2 ANQGSEA. V shed 8 bases, J shed 2 bases, and the junction held 7 bases outside the gene matches. The CDR3 extends over 15 amino acids. CDR3 region: CSSGLAGAGQETQYF. In nucleotides, the CDR3 is TGCAGCTCGGGACTAGCGGGAGCGGGGCAAGAGACCCAGTACTTC.

This clone was seen only once. For the CDR3, the DNA is TGTGCCAGCAGTGTCGAGGTCCAAGAGACCCAGTACTTC. Protein: CASSVEVQETQYF. This chain uses TRBV2 with TRBJ2-5; D is ambiguous. V was cut by 4 bases and J by 1 base, with 7 bases left in between. Germline CDR1 SNHLY, CDR2 FYNNEI. The CDR3 is 13 residues long.

The chain employs TRBV6-1 and TRBJ2-7; D is ambiguous. The CDR3 is made up of 14 amino acids. The germline V and J ends were trimmed by 2 bases and 0 bases, with 8 bases remaining between them. Germline CDR1 and CDR2: MNHNS and SASEGT. The CDR3 is CASSEYGSSYEQYF. In nucleotides, the CDR3 is TGTGCCAGCAGTGAATACGGTAGCTCCTACGAGCAGTACTTC.

V usage is TRBV28 and J usage is TRBJ2-7; the match to TRBD1 covers 9 bases. Germline V gene lookup returns CDR1 MDHEN and CDR2 SYDVKM. Losses at the gene ends were 4 bases for V and 6 bases for J; bases not matched to a gene: 4. This CDR3 is built from 13 residues. DNA for the CDR3: TGTGCCAGCAGTTGGGACAGGGTAGGCGAGCAGTACTTC. Protein: CASSWDRVGEQYF.

This clone was seen only once. The chain uses TRBV6-6 and TRBJ2-2; possibly TRBD1 for D (6 bases). Trimming shortened V by 5 bases and J by 1 base, and 11 bases separated the two germline ends. CDR3 length: 15 amino acids. The germline V gene has CDR1 MNHNY and CDR2 SVGAGI (reference sequence). The CDR3 coding sequence is TGTGCCAGCAGTCCCCCGGGACAGAACACCGGGGAGCTGTTTTTT. It yields the protein CASSPPGQNTGELFF.

This chain uses TRBV15 with TRBJ2-3, with a possible D match to TRBD2 (6 bases). The CDR3 is 15 residues long. Trimming removed 5 bases from V and 4 bases from J, with 16 bases in between. Germline CDR1 reads LNHNV; CDR2 reads YYDKDF (reference sequence). In DNA, the CDR3 is TGTGCCACCAGCCCCGGGGGTTTGGGGGCAGATACGCAGTATTTT. The encoded protein is CATSPGGLGADTQYF.

The CDR3 nucleotides read TGTGCCAGCAGTACACCTCGCGTCCGTGTAGCGGTCCAAGAGACCCAGTACTTC. Residues: CASSTPRVRVAVQETQYF. The chain couples TRBV28 to TRBJ2-5; TRBD2 might be the D (6 bases). The CDR3 covers 18 residues. The V gene's germline CDR1 is MDHEN and CDR2 SYDVKM. Trimming left V 5 bases short and J 1 base short, with 23 bases between.

For this clone: At the DNA level, this CDR3 is encoded by other sequences in the same sample as well. The rearrangement links TRBV5-1 to TRBJ2-1; D is unclear. Germline CDR1 SGHRS, CDR2 YFSETQ. Deletions cut 4 bases from V and 0 bases from J, with 11 bases between. The CDR3 runs 15 residues. CDR3 nucleotides: TGCGCCAGCAGCAGCGACTCCGCCTCCTACAATGAGCAGTTCTTC. Translating it yields CASSSDSASYNEQFF.

This clone occurred a few times. The rearrangement links TRBV28 to TRBJ1-2; the D gene is possibly TRBD1 (6 bases). Germline V gene sequence: CDR1 MDHEN, CDR2 SYDVKM. V was cut by 3 bases and J by 13 bases, with 15 bases left in between. This CDR3 is 12 amino acids long. CDR3 sequence (DNA): TGTGCCAGCAGTTTCCCACAGGGTTGGAGCACCTTC. As protein: CASSFPQGWSTF.

The chain joins TRBV6-5 to TRBJ2-7, with TRBD2 matching over 8 bases. Germline V gives CDR1 MNHEY, CDR2 SVGAGI. V shed 8 bases and J 2 bases; nucleotides not matched to a gene: 5. The CDR3 extends over 13 amino acids. CDR3 amino acids: CASGVAGTYEQYF. The CDR3 nucleotides are TGTGCCAGCGGGGTAGCGGGAACCTACGAGCAGTACTTC.

This rearrangement joins TRBV28 to TRBJ1-5; a weak D match, TRBD1 (6 bases). From germline, CDR1 is MDHEN and CDR2 SYDVKM. Trimming removed 8 bases at V and 8 bases at J, with 19 bases between. The CDR3 totals 14 residues. CDR3 residues: CASASGGAGKPQHF. CDR3 nucleotides: TGTGCCAGCGCCTCGGGGGGGGCTGGGAAGCCCCAGCATTTT.

The chain recombines TRBV5-1 with TRBJ2-1; TRBD2 matches 11 bases. This CDR3 is built from 15 residues. J was trimmed by 2 bases and V by 5 bases; bases with no gene match: 3. Germline V gene data show CDR1 as SGHRS and CDR2 as YFSETQ. The CDR3 coding sequence is TGCGCCAGCAGAACTAGCGGGAGTACCTACAATGAGCAGTTCTTC. Its protein is CASRTSGSTYNEQFF.

This clone has a handful of counts. The gene calls are TRBV6-1 and TRBJ2-7; D is unresolved. The CDR3 consists of 15 residues. Trimming took off 8 bases at V and 0 bases at J, with 17 bases between the two ends. Germline CDR1 MNHNS, CDR2 SASEGT. The chain's CDR3 is CASALGLTLSYEQYF. The CDR3 coding sequence is TGTGCCAGCGCCCTAGGGTTGACACTCTCCTACGAGCAGTACTTC.

The V and J genes are TRBV28 and TRBJ2-7, with D perhaps assigned TRBD1 or TRBD2 (5 bases each). The CDR3 contains 14 residues. In germline, CDR1 is MDHEN, CDR2 SYDVKM. V was pared by 8 bases and J by 0 bases, with 14 bases between. DNA for the CDR3: TGTGCCAGCCGCCCTGGGGGATTCTCCTACGAGCAGTACTTC. This gives the protein CASRPGGFSYEQYF.

This sequence joins TRBV18 and TRBJ1-5; tentative D call: TRBD1 (5 bases). CDR3 length: 14 amino acids. The V and J ends lost 8 bases and 6 bases respectively, with 17 bases between them. Germline V lookup: CDR1 KGHSH, CDR2 LQKENI. The CDR3 protein is CASAENGGSQPQHF. The CDR3 DNA is TGTGCCAGCGCCGAGAACGGGGGAAGTCAGCCCCAGCATTTT.